A selection of T cell receptor beta chains follows, all from one sample in a study of response to subunit inactivated influenza vaccine. One entry per CDR3 protein results from TCRdb running MiXCR on the RT-PCR reads. There are roughly 460,000 distinct CDR3 sequences in the sample; over 9.5% occur only once, and about 12% lies in the top ten. The sample in question was PBMCs from blood, obtained about 6 weeks after vaccination. These receptor sequences come from a man aged 45-65 years who received an inactivated influenza vaccine. CDR3s include the opening cysteine and the closing phenylalanine or tryptophan. Each record gives: D gene, J gene, clone size, V gene, CDR3 DNA, CDR3 protein. A D gene is named only where the DNA matches it firmly. A row's size may be missing; if present it is once, few, many or a size class.

>-|TRBJ2-1|few|TRBV6-5
TGTGCCAGCAGTTACGATGTTGAAGCGAGCTCCTACAATGAGCAGTTCTTC
CASSYDVEASSYNEQFF
>TRBD1|TRBJ2-3|many|TRBV24-1
TGTGCCACCAGTACAGGGGTCGCCACAGATACGCAGTATTTT
CATSTGVATDTQYF
>TRBD1|TRBJ1-4|-|TRBV4-3
TGCGCCAGCAGCCAAACCGGGACAGATAATGAAAAACTGTTTTTT
CASSQTGTDNEKLFF
>TRBD1|TRBJ1-2|few|TRBV29-1
TGCAGCACAACATCTCCCAGACAGGGGAACTATGGCTACACCTTC
CSTTSPRQGNYGYTF
>-|TRBJ1-3|few|TRBV4-3
TGCGCCAGCAGCCGAGAAATCAATTCTGGAAACACCATATATTTT
CASSREINSGNTIYF
>-|TRBJ2-5|-|TRBV29-1
TGCAGCGTAATCCTCGAAGGACACCAAGAGACCCAGTACTTC
CSVILEGHQETQYF
>-|TRBJ2-6|-|TRBV10-3
TGTGCCATCAGTGACAACTCTGGGGCCAACGTCCTGACTTTC
CAISDNSGANVLTF
>-|TRBJ2-7|-|TRBV7-9
TGTGCCAGCAGCTCTTCACGCCTCTCCTACGAGCAGTACTTC
CASSSSRLSYEQYF
>-|TRBJ2-1|many|TRBV4-3
TGCGCCAGCAGCCAGGCCCTAAAGGTTGAGCAGTTCTTC
CASSQALKVEQFF
>-|TRBJ1-6|-|TRBV10-3
TGTGCCATCAGTGTGGATACGGATAATTCACCCCTCCACTTT
CAISVDTDNSPLHF
>-|TRBJ1-5|few|TRBV29-1
TGCAGCGTGGGGTCGGTCCAGAATCAGCCCCAGCATTTT
CSVGSVQNQPQHF
>-|TRBJ1-1|few|TRBV6-1
TGTGCCAGCAGTGAAAGGAGGGAGAAGAAAGCTTTCTTT
CASSERREKKAFF
>TRBD1|TRBJ2-4|-|TRBV4-3
TGCGCCAGCAGCCCTGAGTCGGGACAGGGATACATTCAGTACTTC
CASSPESGQGYIQYF
>-|TRBJ2-1|-|TRBV5-6
TGTGCCAGCACCCTGGGTAGCGGTTACAATGAGCAGTTCTTC
CASTLGSGYNEQFF
>-|TRBJ1-2|many|TRBV4-3
TGCGCCAGCAGCCCCAATTGGGGGTCAGGGAACTATGGCTACACCTTC
CASSPNWGSGNYGYTF
>TRBD1|TRBJ2-3|many|TRBV13
TGTGCCAGCAGCGAGCCGGGACAGTCTCGGGATACGCAGTATTTT
CASSEPGQSRDTQYF
>-|TRBJ2-3|-|TRBV20-1
TGCAGTGCTAGAGTCGGGACACAACTAGCCGATACGCAGTATTTT
CSARVGTQLADTQYF
>-|TRBJ2-7|-|TRBV10-3
TGTGCCATCAGGGAATTCCCCGGAACCTACGAGCAGTACTTC
CAIREFPGTYEQYF
>-|TRBJ2-2|few|TRBV14
TGTGCCAGCAGCCAAGCCCTCGTTTTCGGGGAGCTGTTTTTT
CASSQALVFGELFF
>TRBD2|TRBJ2-1|few|TRBV10-3
TGTGCCATCAGTGGGGGCACTAGCGTCAATGAGCAGTTCTTC
CAISGGTSVNEQFF
>-|TRBJ1-4|-|TRBV7-2
TGTGCCAGCAGCTTAGATCGGGGGAAGGAAAAACTGTTTTTT
CASSLDRGKEKLFF
>TRBD1|TRBJ2-5|few|TRBV20-1
TGCAGTGCTAACAGGGGTTGGGTCGGGGAGACCCAGTACTTC
CSANRGWVGETQYF
>-|TRBJ1-6|few|TRBV11-2
TGTGCCAGCAGCTTAGCTGGGCAGCGATCACCCCTCCACTTT
CASSLAGQRSPLHF
>TRBD1|TRBJ1-2|-|TRBV20-1
TGCAGTGCTAAATCCCGGGACAGGGCTGGCTACACCTTC
CSAKSRDRAGYTF
>-|TRBJ2-7|few|TRBV5-6
TGTGCCAGCAACCTCCAGGGCAGTCCCTCCTACGAGCAGTACTTC
CASNLQGSPSYEQYF
>-|TRBJ2-5|many|TRBV5-1
TGCGCCAGCAGCTATGGGAATAGGGAGACCCAGTACTTC
CASSYGNRETQYF
>-|TRBJ1-5|few|TRBV20-1
TGCAGTGCAATAGGACATGGCAATCAGCCCCAGCATTTT
CSAIGHGNQPQHF
>TRBD1|TRBJ1-2|-|TRBV20-1
TGCAGTGCCGGGACAGGGGTTGTCTATGGCTACACCTTC
CSAGTGVVYGYTF
>-|TRBJ1-5|few|TRBV25-1
TGTGCCAGCAGTGATGGCAGCAATAGCAATCAGCCCCAGCATTTT
CASSDGSNSNQPQHF
>-|TRBJ2-1|few|TRBV5-6
TGTGCCAGCAGCTTGGCCGCTTACTTCGGCTCCTACAATGAGCAGTTCTTC
CASSLAAYFGSYNEQFF
>-|TRBJ1-6|-|TRBV27
TGTGCCAGCAACCTACGGGGTCCTAGCTCCTATAATTCACCCCTCCACTTT
CASNLRGPSSYNSPLHF
>TRBD2|TRBJ2-1|few|TRBV20-1
TGCAGTGCTGCTGGGGGGGTAAACAGCGGGAGAGTCAATGAGCAGTTCTTC
CSAAGGVNSGRVNEQFF
>-|TRBJ1-2|few|TRBV7-9
TGTGCCAGCAGCTTCTACACACAGGGCCATAGTGGCTACACCTTC
CASSFYTQGHSGYTF
>-|TRBJ1-4|many|TRBV15
TGTGCCACCAGCAGGGACGGAGCTCTTAATGAAAAACTGTTTTTT
CATSRDGALNEKLFF
>-|TRBJ1-6|few|TRBV6-1
TGTGCCAGCAGTGCGGTAGGGGTTGACTCACCCCTCCACTTT
CASSAVGVDSPLHF
>TRBD1|TRBJ2-2|-|TRBV20-1
TGCAGTGCTAGAGTTCAGGTTCAGGGGGTCGGGGAGCTGTTTTTT
CSARVQVQGVGELFF
>-|TRBJ2-2|few|TRBV6-2/TRBV6-3
TGTGCCAGCGGGGCTAATACGAACACCGGGGAGCTGTTTTTT
CASGANTNTGELFF
>-|TRBJ2-1|many|TRBV5-1
TGCGCCAGCAGCCACCCGAACTACAATGAGCAGTTCTTC
CASSHPNYNEQFF
>TRBD1|TRBJ2-1|few|TRBV7-9
TGTGCCAGCAGCCCCTGGGACAGACCCTACAATGAGCAGTTCTTC
CASSPWDRPYNEQFF
>-|TRBJ1-4|many|TRBV9
TGTGCCAGCAGCGCGGATGCAACTAATGAAAAACTGTTTTTT
CASSADATNEKLFF
>-|TRBJ2-5|few|TRBV9
TGTGCCAGCAGCGTAGGTCTTGGGGTCAGTGGAGGGAAAGAGACCCAGTACTTC
CASSVGLGVSGGKETQYF
>-|TRBJ2-1|-|TRBV19
TGTGCCAGTAGTATAGTAGGTTGGCAGGCGAATGAGCAGTTCTTC
CASSIVGWQANEQFF
>-|TRBJ2-7|few|TRBV9
TGTGCCAGCAGCGTAGCGGGGGTGGAAGGCGAGCAGTACTTC
CASSVAGVEGEQYF
>-|TRBJ2-5|few|TRBV5-5
TGTGCCAGCAGCGGATTAAGCCAAGAGACCCAGTACTTC
CASSGLSQETQYF
>-|TRBJ1-4|few|TRBV29-1
TGCAGCGTTGAAGATGAGGGGTCGGCTAATGAAAAACTGTTTTTT
CSVEDEGSANEKLFF
>TRBD1|TRBJ2-2|many|TRBV6-5
TGTGCCAGCAGTTTCCGACAGGGGGCCGGGGAGCTGTTTTTT
CASSFRQGAGELFF
>TRBD1|TRBJ2-2|many|TRBV10-3
TGTGCCATCAGTGTAGGACAGGGGGGAACCGGGGAGCTGTTTTTT
CAISVGQGGTGELFF
>-|TRBJ1-2|many|TRBV10-3
TGTGCCATCAGTGAGTCGGGAGGAGGCTACACCTTC
CAISESGGGYTF